This TCR beta chain originates from a study of T cells after yellow fever vaccination. Remarks on this clonotype: Its antigen is unidentified.

The 5'RACE template-switching step produced TCR cDNA and added a universal primer site and UMIs. TCRdb reprocessed the 5' RACE reads with MiXCR, giving one entry per CDR3 protein. The table has about 510,000 distinct CDR3 sequences, about a fifth seen once. Per germline, CDR1 SGHRS and CDR2 YFSETQ. The V segment lost 3 bases and the J segment 6 bases; nucleotides outside the gene matches: 9. The CDR3 totals 15 residues. Notes on the study in general: There was a small share of clonotypes that showed up in both the CD4 and CD8 compartments. The secondary response was weaker, and its peak arrived faster, on day 5 versus 15.

Source: PBMCs, taken less than 25 days after the first yellow fever vaccination. The gene calls are TRBV5-1 and TRBJ2-3; 8 nucleotides align to TRBD1. This clonotype was sampled from a man younger than 35 who received the YFV17D yellow fever vaccine. The chain's CDR3 is CASSWETGVRDTQYF. The CDR3 region has the DNA TGCGCCAGCAGCTGGGAGACAGGGGTGCGCGATACGCAGTATTTT.